This T cell receptor (beta chain) was sequenced during a study of naive and memory T cell subsets. A UMI-containing oligonucleotide was joined by 3' ligation to the TCR cDNA template. The SP2 primer and nested alpha and beta constant region primers amplified ligated cDNA in four rounds. TCRdb re-derived calls from the 5' RACE reads in MiXCR, one entry per CDR3 protein. The sample lists tens of thousands of distinct CDR3 sequences, around 7.3% occurring once. CDR3 length: 15 amino acids. Germline-derived CDR1 and CDR2 are ENHRY and SYGVKD. The V and J ends lost 4 bases and 2 bases respectively, with 12 bases between them. This clonotype was counted many times.

The TCR sequence derives from a male donor in good health. The V call is TRBV10-3, the J call TRBJ2-1; D might be TRBD2 (5 bases). CDR3 sequence reads: CAISVAGSTYNEQFF. The CDR3 nucleotides are TGTGCCATCAGTGTAGCTGGGAGCACCTACAATGAGCAGTTCTTC.